Below are 26 T cell receptor beta chains sequenced from a single sample in a study of blood T cell repertoires in COVID-19. Data came from immunoSEQ multiplex PCR; TCRdb stores just in-frame clones and leaves some out. The sample has 150,000 to 200,000 clones; approximately 88% are singletons. Sequencing was carried out using peripheral blood. These receptors all stem from a human donor in a cohort sampled during active COVID-19.

The chain carries TRBV6-1 and TRBJ1-3; D is unclear. The CDR3 is 11 amino acids. Germline CDR1 reads MNHNS; CDR2 reads SASEGT. V lost 2 bases to trimming and J lost 8 bases, with 4 bases between them. CDR3 bases: TGTGCCAGCAGTGAACCTTACACCATATATTTT. Amino acid sequence: CASSEPYTIYF.

The chain combines TRBV2 with TRBJ2-3; maybe TRBD2 (6 bases). Per the germline V gene, CDR1 is SNHLY and CDR2 is FYNNEI. The CDR3 extends over 15 amino acids. The V gene lost 2 bases and the J gene lost 7 bases, with 16 bases spanning the gap. CDR3 in DNA: TGTGCCAGCAGTGAATATGCGGGGACCGTTAATACGCAGTATTTT. Translating it yields CASSEYAGTVNTQYF.

The chain recombines TRBV11-2 with TRBJ1-1; 10 bases align to TRBD1. V trimming: 5 bases; J trimming: 1 base; junction bases outside the gene matches: 7. There are 16 residues in the CDR3. The germline gives CDR1 SGHAT, CDR2 FQNNGV. CDR3 amino acids: CASSLDRGSWNTEAFF. As DNA, the CDR3 is TGTGCCAGCAGCCTGGACAGGGGGTCGTGGAACACTGAAGCTTTCTTT.

The chain couples TRBV19 to TRBJ1-2; 9 nucleotides line up with TRBD1. This CDR3 has 16 amino acids. Losses at the gene ends were 3 bases for V and 2 bases for J; bases not matched to a gene: 7. Germline V CDR1 and CDR2: LNHDA, SQIVND (reference sequence). The CDR3 spells CASSILPGQGNYGYTF. CDR3 nucleotide sequence: TGTGCCAGTAGTATCCTCCCGGGACAGGGAAACTATGGCTACACCTTC.

This chain uses TRBV6-5 with TRBJ1-2, with D uncertain. V lost 6 bases and J lost 5, with 4 bases in between. The CDR3 length is 10 residues. Germline lookup yields CDR1 MNHEY and CDR2 SVGAGI. CDR3 amino acids: CASRRYGYTF. CDR3 DNA sequence: TGTGCCAGCAGGCGGTATGGCTACACCTTC.

The chain joins TRBV11-3 to TRBJ2-3; 9 bases line up with TRBD2. Germline CDR1 is SGHNT and CDR2 is YENEEA. Germline trimming cut 5 bases from V and 1 base from J; bases unmatched to any gene: 10. The CDR3 is 17 residues long. CDR3 nucleotides: TGTGCCAGCAGCCAAGGCACTAGCGGGTTCGGCACAGATACGCAGTATTTT. Encoded protein: CASSQGTSGFGTDTQYF.

The rearrangement uses TRBV28 and TRBJ2-5, with 11 bases identical to TRBD2. CDR3 length: 14 amino acids. V was clipped by 4 bases and J by 4 bases; unmatched bases: 2. Germline lookup yields CDR1 MDHEN and CDR2 SYDVKM. The CDR3 DNA reads TGTGCCAGCAGTTCACTAGCGGGAGTAGAGACCCAGTACTTC. It translates to CASSSLAGVETQYF.

The CDR3 region has the DNA TGTGCCAGCAGCTTATTAGCGACTTTTAACAATGAGCAGTTCTTC. Translated: CASSLLATFNNEQFF. V and J are TRBV7-2 and TRBJ2-1; TRBD2 is a possible D gene (5 bases). Trimming took off 2 bases at V and 5 bases at J, with 13 bases between the two ends. CDR1 is SGHTA, CDR2 FQGNSA, per germline. There are 15 residues in the CDR3. The variable domain in full, with the rest retrieved from reference TRBV7-2 and TRBJ2-1, is GAGVSQSPSNKVTEKGKDVELRCDPISGHTALYWYRQSLGQGLEFLIYFQGNSAPDKSGLPSDRFSAERTGGSVSTLTIQRTQQEDSAVYLCASSLLATFNNEQFFGPGTRLTVL.

The chain couples TRBV28 to TRBJ1-1; TRBD1 aligns across 7 bases. V gave up 7 bases and J gave up 4 bases; unmatched junction bases: 12. Germline-derived CDR1 and CDR2 are MDHEN and SYDVKM. The CDR3 is 15 amino acids. CDR3 bases: TGTGCCAGCATCTCACTCCCGACAGGGTTCACTGAAGCTTTCTTT. Amino acids: CASISLPTGFTEAFF. The full variable domain, completed using reference TRBV28 and TRBJ1-1, is DVKVTQSSRYLVKRTGEKVFLECVQDMDHENMFWYRQDPGLGLRLIYFSYDVKMKEKGDIPEGYSVSREKKERFSLILESASTNQTSMYLCASISLPTGFTEAFFGQGTRLTVV.

The rearrangement joins TRBV28 to TRBJ1-3, with D uncertain. CDR1 and CDR2 from the germline V gene are MDHEN and SYDVKM. The V gene lost 7 bases and the J gene lost 5 bases, with 9 bases spanning the gap. The CDR3 runs to 12 residues. The DNA for the CDR3 is TGTGCCAGCACCGACTACAGAAACACCATATATTTT. This codes for CASTDYRNTIYF.

The CDR3 DNA reads as TGTGCCACCGGTCAGGTGGGTGAAAAACTGTTTTTT. It yields the protein CATGQVGEKLFF. V and J are TRBV15 and TRBJ1-4; D is unclear. The CDR3 runs 12 residues. The germline CDR1 and CDR2 sequences are LNHNV and YYDKDF (reference sequence). V was clipped by 8 bases and J by 7 bases, with 11 bases between them. Together with reference TRBV15 and TRBJ1-4, the CDR3 gives the full variable domain: DAMVIQNPRYQVTQFGKPVTLSCSQTLNHNVMYWYQQKSSQAPKLLFHYYDKDFNNEADTPDNFQSRRPNTSFCFLDIRSPGLGDTAMYLCATGQVGEKLFFGSGTQLSVL.

The chain couples TRBV3-1 (or the pseudogene TRBV3-2) to TRBJ2-2; 8 bases align to TRBD1. Germline CDR1 reads LGHDT; CDR2 reads YNNKEL (reference sequence). The CDR3 runs to 17 residues. The trim removed 9 bases at V and 0 bases at J, leaving 12 bases unmatched. In DNA form, the CDR3 reads TGTGCCAGAAACCGGGGACAGGAACCTTCGAACACCGGGGAGCTGTTTTTT. Amino acid sequence: CARNRGQEPSNTGELFF.

J is TRBJ2-1 and V is TRBV7-9; a possible D gene is TRBD2 (6 bases). The CDR3 loop spans 13 amino acids. Germline V lookup: CDR1 SEHNR, CDR2 FQNEAQ (reference sequence). The V end lost 4 bases, the J end lost 10 bases, and 14 bases lay between the germline ends. Written as DNA, the CDR3 is TGTGCCAGCAGCTCTGACTCCCTAGCGGAGCAGTTCTTC. It translates to CASSSDSLAEQFF.

The chain joins TRBV5-5 to TRBJ2-7; D perhaps matches TRBD1 (6 bases). The V gene's germline CDR1 is SGHKS and CDR2 YYEKEE (reference sequence). This CDR3 has 13 amino acids. The V gene lost 4 bases and the J gene lost 0 bases, with 8 bases spanning the gap. The CDR3 is CASSRDTSYEQYF. CDR3 DNA sequence: TGTGCCAGCAGCCGGGACACCTCCTACGAGCAGTACTTC.

This rearrangement joins TRBV7-9 to TRBJ1-6; 7 bases agree with TRBD1. With V trimmed by 2 bases and J by 8 bases, 3 bases remained unmatched. Germline values: CDR1 SEHNR, CDR2 FQNEAQ (reference sequence). CDR3 length: 14 amino acids. The CDR3 DNA reads as TGTGCCAGCAGCTTAAACGACAGGGATTCACCCCTCCACTTT. It translates to CASSLNDRDSPLHF.

Only a few counts were recorded for this clone. The chain carries TRBV27 and TRBJ2-2; TRBD1 agrees at 7 bases. Looked up from germline, CDR1 is MNHEY and CDR2 is SMNVEV (reference sequence). The CDR3 loop spans 14 amino acids. V was pared by 7 bases and J by 5 bases, with 7 bases of the junction left unmatched. CDR3 sequence reads: CASTRDSGTGELFF. The DNA of the CDR3 is TGTGCCAGCACCCGGGACAGTGGGACCGGGGAGCTGTTTTTT.

V and J are TRBV27 and TRBJ1-1; 10 bases match TRBD1. The CDR3 contains 15 residues. V lost 4 bases to trimming and J lost 7 bases; unmatched junction nucleotides: 9. The germline gives CDR1 MNHEY, CDR2 SMNVEV (reference sequence). Here the CDR3 reads CASSSPRDRGFEAFF. The CDR3 coding sequence is TGTGCCAGCAGTTCCCCAAGGGACAGGGGATTTGAAGCTTTCTTT.

The chain combines TRBV27 with TRBJ2-7; 11 bases are shared with TRBD1. This CDR3 has 15 residues. Germline loops: CDR1 MNHEY, CDR2 SMNVEV (reference sequence). V trimming: 6 bases; J trimming: 7 bases; junction bases outside the gene matches: 11. In DNA, the CDR3 is TGTGCCAGCAGACCCGCACCCGGGACAGGGGGTGAGCAGTACTTC. Translated: CASRPAPGTGGEQYF.

This rearrangement joins TRBV7-3 to TRBJ2-1; 8 nucleotides agree with TRBD2. The V segment lost 4 bases and the J segment 0 bases; nucleotides outside the gene matches: 5. CDR3 length: 16 amino acids. Germline V CDR1 and CDR2: SGHTA, FQGTGA. CDR3 nucleotide sequence: TGTGCCAGCAGCTCCTCTAGCGGGTCCTCCTACAATGAGCAGTTCTTC. This translates into CASSSSSGSSYNEQFF.

The J gene is TRBJ1-5, the V gene TRBV7-8; 7 nucleotides agree with TRBD1. Germline CDR1 reads SGHVS; CDR2 reads FQNEAQ. The CDR3 consists of 14 residues. The trim removed 5 bases at V and 6 bases at J, leaving 7 bases unmatched. The CDR3, as DNA: TGTGCCAGCAGCCTCGACAGGGCGACTCAGCCCCAGCATTTT. It yields the protein CASSLDRATQPQHF.

The chain joins TRBV28 to TRBJ1-5; no clear D. This CDR3 has 15 residues. Germline-derived CDR1 and CDR2 are MDHEN and SYDVKM. The V end lost 3 bases, the J end lost 6 bases, and 15 bases lay between the germline ends. The CDR3 spells CASSFHGRIGQPQHF. CDR3 DNA sequence: TGTGCCAGCAGTTTCCACGGCAGGATTGGTCAGCCCCAGCATTTT.

The rearrangement links TRBV5-1 to TRBJ2-1, with a weak D call TRBD1 (6 bases). V was cut by 4 bases and J by 5 bases, with 13 bases left in between. CDR1 is SGHRS and CDR2 is YFSETQ in the germline V gene. This CDR3 has 14 residues. DNA for the CDR3: TGCGCCAGCAGCAGGAGATGGGACAACAATGAGCAGTTCTTC. Translating it yields CASSRRWDNNEQFF. Using reference TRBV5-1 and TRBJ2-1 for the parts outside the CDR3, the full variable domain is KAGVTQTPRYLIKTRGQQVTLSCSPISGHRSVSWYQQTPGQGLQFLFEYFSETQRNKGNFPGRFSGRQFSNSRSEMNVSTLELGDSALYLCASSRRWDNNEQFFGPGTRLTVL.

This clone came up once. This chain connects TRBV5-1 to TRBJ2-3; no clear D gene. The V end was cut by 0 bases, the J end by 1 base, with 6 bases between. This CDR3 has 14 residues. Per the germline V gene, CDR1 is SGHRS and CDR2 is YFSETQ. The CDR3 is CASSLELGTDTQYF. CDR3 DNA sequence: TGCGCCAGCAGCTTGGAATTAGGCACAGATACGCAGTATTTT.

The chain has TRBV5-1 and TRBJ2-3, with 12 bases lining up with TRBD2. V trimming: 4 bases; J trimming: 4 bases; junction bases outside the gene matches: 7. The germline CDR1 and CDR2 sequences are SGHRS and YFSETQ. The CDR3 is 16 residues long. CDR3 loop: CASSTRLAGDPDTQYF. For the CDR3, the DNA is TGCGCCAGCAGCACCAGACTAGCGGGAGACCCAGATACGCAGTATTTT.

The chain recombines TRBV7-9 with TRBJ1-1; D call uncertain. Germline assignment: CDR1 SEHNR and CDR2 FQNEAQ (reference sequence). Trimming pared 1 base from V and 4 bases from J, leaving 13 bases between. CDR3 length: 15 amino acids. CDR3 coding DNA: TGTGCCAGCAGCTTAGACGGGGTGGTGAGCACTGAAGCTTTCTTT. It codes for CASSLDGVVSTEAFF.

V usage is TRBV30 and J usage is TRBJ1-2; D remains ambiguous. Germline V gene data show CDR1 as GTSNPN and CDR2 as SVGIG (reference sequence). Trimming removed 3 bases at V and 0 bases at J, with 8 bases between. The CDR3 is 13 amino acids. The CDR3 loop is CAWRRATNYGYTF. The CDR3 DNA is TGTGCCTGGAGGCGGGCCACTAACTATGGCTACACCTTC.